The following is a T cell receptor (beta chain) sequence with its context. Its specific antigen is unknown. Base qualities are not provided; no much larger clone lies one nucleotide away. The sample comes from a study of blood T cell dynamics during melanoma immunotherapy (TCRdb year 2020). Background on the whole study: The patients had metastatic melanoma and were given first-line pembrolizumab or nivolumab plus ipilimumab as standard of care in the United Kingdom. To identify early correlates of response, the study profiled peripheral T cell receptor repertoires in patients with metastatic melanoma before and after one cycle of checkpoint inhibitor therapy. Consecutive patients formed a training cohort, and a further independent group of patients from the same centre was pooled into an external validation set.

General study outcomes and caveats: The study could not determine whether the T cell clones driving repertoire changes were melanoma-specific or reflected general immune activation. The relatively small sample size was acknowledged as a potential limitation on generalization of the results. Patients who later achieved disease control showed a bifurcated PBMC repertoire reorganization at W3, with increased clonality or increased diversity, unlike progressors.

Every bulk PBMC sample had a fixed 350 ng of DNA loaded. TCR beta CDR3 sequences were amplified from genomic DNA with the immunoSEQ TCRb Assay kit following manufacturer instructions. The KAPA Library Quantification Kit for Illumina platforms was used to quantify the pooled libraries by qPCR. Sequencing of the pooled libraries was done on an Illumina NextSeq 500, with clustering at roughly 0.6-1.1 pM. In the paper's pipeline: TCR data were analyzed using immunoSEQ ANALYZER and the R LymphoSeq package. A rearrangement efficiency score was calculated as productive divided by the sum of productive and non-productive CDR3 sequences. Clonality was measured with the Gini coefficient and diversity with the Renyi index at alpha=1, and both measures were compared pairwise between timepoints within each patient. Clonal relatedness used an edit distance of 3, and repertoire similarity used the Bhattacharyya coefficient, both computed in LymphoSeq. Linear discriminant analysis on week-3 changes in clonality and diversity was built with the R MASS and caret packages to classify response. TCRdb re-hosts the immuneACCESS table, in-frame sequences only. Its copies lack some clones; in the studies checked, an unresolved V gene accounts for under half of them, and the cause for the rest is not known. D and trimming were read from the DNA, whereas the V and J calls and clone size are those reported in that table. This sample lists 10,000 to 15,000 clones; more than 70% were detected once. The top ten clonotypes cover 3.5% to 5% of the sample.

The time point label corresponds to: pre-treatment baseline. Blood was sampled before treatment (T0) and at week 3 (W3), after the first cycle of checkpoint blockade. Except for a couple of patients with rapid clinical progression, response was assessed 12 weeks after the first infusion by RECIST 1.1; disease control meant complete response, partial response or stable disease. Patients with prior systemic cancer treatment, concomitant immunosuppressant therapy or synchronous other active malignancies were excluded. TCR beta was sequenced in both bulk PBMC and plasma cell-free DNA in order to track circulating cells as well as T cell turnover. PBMC were isolated from blood with Lymphoprep and SepMate tubes, followed by red cell lysis. QIAamp DNA Blood Mini kits were used to extract DNA from PBMC and from sorted T cell subsets. This TCR derives from a human donor with melanoma. The sample consisted of blood, taken from a patient treated with checkpoint blockade.

The DNA reads TGTGCCAGCAGCGTTGAGCATAACTATGGCTACACCTTC. It codes for CASSVEHNYGYTF. Recombination joined TRBV9 with TRBJ1-2; no confident D gene assignment can be made. Cut back by 2 bases and 1 base, the V and J ends lie 6 bases apart. The germline V gene provides CDR1 SGDLS and CDR2 YYNGEE. From cysteine to phenylalanine, the CDR3 is 13 amino acids long. Solely the CDR3 DNA is kept, with 39 bases framed from the first base.